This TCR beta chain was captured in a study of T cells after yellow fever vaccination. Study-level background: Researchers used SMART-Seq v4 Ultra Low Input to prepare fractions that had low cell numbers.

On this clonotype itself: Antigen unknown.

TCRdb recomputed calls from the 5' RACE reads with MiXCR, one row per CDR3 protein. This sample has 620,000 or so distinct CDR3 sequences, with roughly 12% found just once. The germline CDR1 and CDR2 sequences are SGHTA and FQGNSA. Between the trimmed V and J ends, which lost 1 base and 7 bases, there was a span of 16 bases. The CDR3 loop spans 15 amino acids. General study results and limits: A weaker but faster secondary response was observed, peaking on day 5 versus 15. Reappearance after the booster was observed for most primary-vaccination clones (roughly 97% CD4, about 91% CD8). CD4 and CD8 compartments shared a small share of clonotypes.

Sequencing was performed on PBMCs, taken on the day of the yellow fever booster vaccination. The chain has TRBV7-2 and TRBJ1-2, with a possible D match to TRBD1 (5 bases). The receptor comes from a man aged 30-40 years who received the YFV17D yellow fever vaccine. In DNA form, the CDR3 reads TGTGCCAGCAGCTTAGTGGTCCCTCAGGGCGCTGGCTACACCTTC. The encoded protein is CASSLVVPQGAGYTF.